This TCR beta chain was profiled in a study of cytomegalovirus exposure and HLA in healthy donors. The study, taken as a whole, reports: TCR sequences were mostly rare, though some public TCRs occurred in many donors. Presence/absence analyses rested on an assumption that sequencing depth was roughly uniform across donors.

A word on this clone: What it recognizes is unknown. Other nucleotide sequences in the sample specify the same CDR3.

The PCR made use of 60 Vbeta and 13 Jbeta primers. As originally analysed: It was a later analysis that counted around 85 million unique TCR beta chains, of which around 11 million were shared. Clones were sequenced by immunoSEQ multiplex PCR, and TCRdb holds only the in-frame ones, with some missing. That table supplies the V and J calls and clone size; D and trimming were determined from the DNA. Seen in this sample are over 100,000 clones; the ten most common clones hold less than 2%. This receptor was obtained from a man aged 18 to 29 in good health and CMV-seronegative. Sample: PBMCs.

The CDR3 region has the DNA TGTGCCAGCAGTTTATCTACGGGGGGTCAGCCCCAGCATTTT. It translates to CASSLSTGGQPQHF. The rearrangement uses TRBV27 and TRBJ1-5; a possible D gene is TRBD1 (5 bases). V shed 0 bases and J shed 6 bases, with 9 bases lying between them. CDR3 length: 14 residues. CDR1 and CDR2 (germline): MNHEY, SMNVEV (reference sequence).